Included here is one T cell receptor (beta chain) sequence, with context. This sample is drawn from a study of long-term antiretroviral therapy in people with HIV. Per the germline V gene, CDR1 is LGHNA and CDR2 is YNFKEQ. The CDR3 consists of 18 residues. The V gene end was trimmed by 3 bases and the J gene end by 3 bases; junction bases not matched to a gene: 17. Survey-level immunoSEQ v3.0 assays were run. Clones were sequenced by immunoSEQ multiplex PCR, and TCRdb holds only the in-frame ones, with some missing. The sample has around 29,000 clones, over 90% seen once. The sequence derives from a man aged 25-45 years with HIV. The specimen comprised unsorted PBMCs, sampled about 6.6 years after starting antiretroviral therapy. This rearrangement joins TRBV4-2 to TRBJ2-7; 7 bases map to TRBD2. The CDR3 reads CASSHFLSSEGGFYEQYF. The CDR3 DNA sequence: TGTGCCAGCAGCCACTTTTTGAGCTCAGAGGGAGGGTTCTACGAGCAGTACTTC.